Below are 23 T cell receptor beta chains sequenced from a single sample in a study of OX40 agonist ivuxolimab in advanced cancers. TCRdb's table, derived via immunoSEQ multiplex PCR, lists solely in-frame clones and lacks some. Here the sample spans more than 35,000 clones, approximately 76% being singletons. The sequencing used CD4+ or CD8+ T cells sorted from blood, collected in a trial of the OX40 agonist ivuxolimab. All receptors come from an adult with an advanced solid tumor such as melanoma, head and neck, liver or kidney cancer.

This sequence joins TRBV11-2 and TRBJ1-1, with a possible D match to TRBD1 (6 bases). CDR1 is SGHAT, CDR2 FQNNGV, per germline. The CDR3 consists of 13 residues. Trimming removed 5 bases at V and 4 bases at J, with 11 bases between. In DNA, the CDR3 is TGTGCCAGCAGCGCCCGCAGGGGCACTGAAGCTTTCTTT. It encodes CASSARRGTEAFF. Using reference TRBV11-2 and TRBJ1-1 for the parts outside the CDR3, the full variable domain is EAGVAQSPRYKIIEKRQSVAFWCNPISGHATLYWYQQILGQGPKLLIQFQNNGVVDDSQLPKDRFSAERLKGVDSTLKIQPAKLEDSAVYLCASSARRGTEAFFGQGTRLTVV.

The J gene is TRBJ2-7, the V gene TRBV4-1, with D possibly being TRBD1 or TRBD2 (5 bases each). The germline gives CDR1 MGHRA, CDR2 YSYEKL. This CDR3 contains 14 residues. V shed 0 bases and J shed 2 bases, with 8 bases lying between them. Here the CDR3 reads CASSQDEGTYEQYV. CDR3 nucleotides: TGCGCCAGCAGCCAAGATGAGGGGACCTACGAGCAGTACGTC.

This clone is a singleton in its sample. This chain joins TRBV27 and TRBJ2-2; unclear D gene. The CDR3 has 12 amino acids. Looked up from germline, CDR1 is MNHEY and CDR2 is SMNVEV (reference sequence). V was pared by 1 base and J by 7 bases, with 4 bases between. The CDR3, as DNA: TGTGCCAGCAGTTTATATGGCGGGGAGCTGTTTTTT. As protein: CASSLYGGELFF.

The V call is TRBV9, the J call TRBJ2-1; D not certain. Germline CDR1 reads SGDLS; CDR2 reads YYNGEE. V lost 0 bases and J lost 5, with 18 bases in between. The length of the CDR3 is 17 residues. The CDR3 region is CASSVGPEPVLHNEQFF. CDR3 nucleotide sequence: TGTGCCAGCAGCGTAGGTCCGGAACCCGTACTGCACAATGAGCAGTTCTTC. Using reference TRBV9 and TRBJ2-1 for the parts outside the CDR3, the full variable domain is DSGVTQTPKHLITATGQRVTLRCSPRSGDLSVYWYQQSLDQGLQFLIQYYNGEERAKGNILERFSAQQFPDLHSELNLSSLELGDSALYFCASSVGPEPVLHNEQFFGPGTRLTVL.

This sequence joins TRBV5-1 and TRBJ1-2, with 9 positions matching TRBD1. Germline V gene lookup returns CDR1 SGHRS and CDR2 YFSETQ. The CDR3 is made up of 16 amino acids. V was pared by 6 bases and J by 4 bases, with 13 bases of the junction left unmatched. CDR3 nucleotide sequence: TGCGCCAGCAAACCTGATGCGGGACAGGGTGTCTATGGCTACACCTTC. Encoded protein: CASKPDAGQGVYGYTF.

The rearrangement uses TRBV28 and TRBJ2-7; possible D gene TRBD1, 6 bases. Germline-derived CDR1 and CDR2 are MDHEN and SYDVKM. The CDR3 runs 16 residues. The V gene lost 6 bases and the J gene lost 6 bases, with 24 bases spanning the gap. CDR3 in DNA: TGTGCCAGCAGCACCATTCTAGGCGTGGACAGCCGCGAGCAGTACTTC. It is translated as CASSTILGVDSREQYF.

This chain uses TRBV6-5 with TRBJ1-3; D call uncertain. Germline CDR1 and CDR2: MNHEY and SVGAGI. The CDR3 consists of 11 residues. V was pared by 7 bases and J by 3 bases, with 4 bases between. CDR3 region: CASIIGNTIYF. The CDR3, as DNA: TGTGCCAGCATCATTGGAAACACCATATATTTT.

The chain recombines TRBV19 with TRBJ2-7, with D perhaps TRBD2 (5 bases). V dropped 5 bases and J dropped 6 bases, with 14 bases sitting between them. The CDR3 loop spans 13 amino acids. CDR1 LNHDA and CDR2 SQIVND come from the germline V gene (reference sequence). Here the CDR3 DNA reads TGTGCCAGTAGTTCCTACTTGGGAGTCGAGCAGTACTTC. This translates into CASSSYLGVEQYF.

This clone was seen only a few times. The chain recombines TRBV7-9 with TRBJ2-3; 7 bases match TRBD2. V was clipped by 3 bases and J by 3 bases; unmatched bases: 18. Germline V gene data show CDR1 as SEHNR and CDR2 as FQNEAQ (reference sequence). The CDR3 runs 19 residues. CDR3 protein: CASSFPSVPGGLRTDTQYF. The CDR3 DNA reads TGTGCCAGCAGCTTCCCATCAGTACCCGGGGGGTTGAGGACAGATACGCAGTATTTT.

The V gene is TRBV5-1, the J gene TRBJ2-2; TRBD1 aligns across 9 bases. Germline CDR1 is SGHRS and CDR2 is YFSETQ. Trimming removed 3 bases from V and 7 bases from J; junction bases left unmatched: 10. The CDR3 runs to 16 residues. Here the CDR3 reads CASSYAGTGSSGELFF. CDR3 DNA: TGCGCCAGCAGCTATGCCGGGACAGGGAGTAGCGGGGAGCTGTTTTTT.

The chain carries TRBV7-8 and TRBJ1-2, with 7 bases matching TRBD1. This CDR3 contains 14 residues. Looked up from germline, CDR1 is SGHVS and CDR2 is FQNEAQ. V lost 2 bases, J lost 4 bases, and 4 bases stayed unmatched. The CDR3: CASSLTGTAYGYTF. The CDR3 DNA follows: TGTGCCAGCAGCTTAACCGGGACAGCCTATGGCTACACCTTC.

The chain uses TRBV9 and TRBJ1-1, with 8 bases that match TRBD1. V lost 4 bases, J lost 1 base, and 6 bases stayed unmatched. The CDR3 runs 15 residues. Germline lookup yields CDR1 SGDLS and CDR2 YYNGEE. CDR3 loop: CASSRAGQGNTEAFF. The CDR3 DNA reads as TGTGCCAGCAGCCGGGCCGGACAGGGGAACACTGAAGCTTTCTTT. The complete variable domain, with remaining parts taken from reference TRBV9 and TRBJ1-1, reads DSGVTQTPKHLITATGQRVTLRCSPRSGDLSVYWYQQSLDQGLQFLIQYYNGEERAKGNILERFSAQQFPDLHSELNLSSLELGDSALYFCASSRAGQGNTEAFFGQGTRLTVV.

This chain links TRBV6-5 with TRBJ1-2; D possibly corresponds to TRBD1 (5 bases). Trimming cost V 5 bases and J 4 bases, with 14 bases left between them. This CDR3 spans 14 amino acids. Per germline, CDR1 MNHEY and CDR2 SVGAGI. The CDR3 here is CASSEGQTSYGYTF. The CDR3 nucleotides are TGTGCCAGCAGTGAGGGGCAGACCTCCTATGGCTACACCTTC.

The chain joins TRBV7-2 to TRBJ1-6; a weak D match, TRBD1 (6 bases). This CDR3 region has 17 residues. Trimming took 1 base from V and 7 from J, leaving 17 bases between them. Germline V gene lookup returns CDR1 SGHTA and CDR2 FQGNSA. CDR3 nucleotides: TGTGCCAGCAGCTTAGGTGCCAGGGGAGGACGGAATTCACCCCTCCACTTT. This codes for CASSLGARGGRNSPLHF.

This chain links TRBV7-8 with TRBJ2-7; D possibly matches TRBD1 or TRBD2 (5 bases each). V was shortened by 4 bases and J by 7 bases, with 8 bases between the two germline ends. There are 11 residues in the CDR3. CDR1 and CDR2 (germline): SGHVS, FQNEAQ. The CDR3 reads CASSSRGEQYF. The CDR3 nucleotides are TGTGCCAGCAGCTCGAGGGGTGAGCAGTACTTC.

J is TRBJ2-4 and V is TRBV7-2; D tentatively fits TRBD1 or TRBD2 (5 bases each). CDR3 size: 17 residues. The germline V gene encodes CDR1 SGHTA and CDR2 FQGNSA. V was cut by 5 bases and J by 0 bases, with 17 bases left in between. The CDR3 nucleotides read TGTGCCAGCAGCCAGAGGGGCGGGCCCCTAGCCAAAAACATTCAGTACTTC. Translating gives CASSQRGGPLAKNIQYF.

This clone has only one observation. The CDR3 loop is CASSSMLRLQSRANVLTF. The DNA of the CDR3 is TGTGCCAGCAGTTCTATGCTCCGGCTACAAAGTCGGGCCAACGTCCTGACTTTC. The chain links TRBV27 to TRBJ2-6; D uncertain. This CDR3 is built from 18 residues. V was trimmed by 4 bases and J by 5 bases, leaving 21 bases between them. Germline CDR1 is MNHEY and CDR2 is SMNVEV (reference sequence).

The V gene is TRBV11-1, the J gene TRBJ1-1; 7 bases line up with TRBD1. Germline V CDR1 and CDR2: SGHAT, FQDESV (reference sequence). The V and J ends lost 5 bases and 0 bases, in that order; junction bases with no gene match: 9. This CDR3 spans 16 amino acids. The CDR3 reads CASSVGQEFMNTEAFF. As DNA, the CDR3 is TGTGCCAGCAGCGTCGGACAGGAGTTCATGAACACTGAAGCTTTCTTT.

This chain connects TRBV18 to TRBJ2-1, with TRBD1 as a possible D gene (6 bases). CDR3 length: 15 amino acids. V gave up 5 bases and J gave up 0 bases, with 11 bases separating them. CDR1 and CDR2 (germline): KGHSH, LQKENI. The CDR3 is CASSAGQLSYNEQFF. The CDR3 DNA reads as TGTGCCAGCTCAGCTGGACAGCTCTCCTACAATGAGCAGTTCTTC.

The V call is TRBV27, the J call TRBJ2-3; D possibly uses TRBD1 or TRBD2 (6 bases each). Germline V lookup: CDR1 MNHEY, CDR2 SMNVEV (reference sequence). This CDR3 spans 15 amino acids. V dropped 2 bases and J dropped 0 bases, with 9 bases sitting between them. CDR3 sequence: CASSLRGTSTDTQYF. CDR3 sequence (DNA): TGTGCCAGCAGTTTAAGGGGGACTAGCACAGATACGCAGTATTTT.

The chain's CDR3 is CASTGSGGSTDTQYF. The DNA of the CDR3 is TGTGCCAGCACGGGGAGCGGGGGGAGCACAGATACGCAGTATTTT. The chain uses TRBV2 and TRBJ2-3; TRBD2 matches 9 bases. The CDR3 length is 15 residues. Trimming removed 7 bases from V and 0 bases from J; junction bases left unmatched: 5. Germline loops: CDR1 SNHLY, CDR2 FYNNEI.

This clone is medium-sized. The rearrangement links TRBV5-1 to TRBJ2-1; TRBD1 matches at 7 bases. CDR1 SGHRS and CDR2 YFSETQ come from the germline V gene. The CDR3 is made up of 14 amino acids. V trimming: 2 bases; J trimming: 7 bases; junction bases outside the gene matches: 6. DNA of the CDR3: TGCGCCAGCAGCTTCTCGGACAGGCTGAATGAGCAGTTCTTC. Amino acid sequence: CASSFSDRLNEQFF.

The chain recombines TRBV5-1 with TRBJ2-1, with a tentative D call TRBD1 (5 bases). Germline-derived CDR1 and CDR2 are SGHRS and YFSETQ. The V end was cut by 6 bases, the J end by 0 bases, with 10 bases between. This CDR3 has 14 amino acids. The CDR3 DNA is TGCGCCAGCAAGACAGATCGCTCCTACAATGAGCAGTTCTTC. Its protein product is CASKTDRSYNEQFF.